This T cell receptor (beta chain) was captured in a study of sequential checkpoint blockade in melanoma. Documented treatment: randomized to nivolumab then ipilimumab (arm A) or the reverse (arm B). None of the patients previously received DNA-damaging chemotherapy. Sorted cells were live CD3+CD8+, lacking CD19 and CD56, from PBMCs. Profiled with immunoSEQ multiplex PCR; TCRdb holds only in-frame clones, not every one. The sample includes roughly 11,000 clones, 70% to 85% of them seen just once. This CDR3 is 14 amino acids long. Trimming cost V 5 bases and J 5 bases; bases outside gene matches: 7. Germline V gene lookup returns CDR1 SGDLS and CDR2 YYNGEE.

This sequence joins TRBV9 and TRBJ2-3, with 8 bases aligning to TRBD2. Specimen: CD8+ T cells sorted from blood (inferred from file names), collected from a patient given nivolumab and ipilimumab in sequence. The receptor comes from a human donor with melanoma. The CDR3 nucleotides read TGTGCCAGCAGTAAGCGGGGGTGGTTAGATACGCAGTATTTT. Amino acids: CASSKRGWLDTQYF.